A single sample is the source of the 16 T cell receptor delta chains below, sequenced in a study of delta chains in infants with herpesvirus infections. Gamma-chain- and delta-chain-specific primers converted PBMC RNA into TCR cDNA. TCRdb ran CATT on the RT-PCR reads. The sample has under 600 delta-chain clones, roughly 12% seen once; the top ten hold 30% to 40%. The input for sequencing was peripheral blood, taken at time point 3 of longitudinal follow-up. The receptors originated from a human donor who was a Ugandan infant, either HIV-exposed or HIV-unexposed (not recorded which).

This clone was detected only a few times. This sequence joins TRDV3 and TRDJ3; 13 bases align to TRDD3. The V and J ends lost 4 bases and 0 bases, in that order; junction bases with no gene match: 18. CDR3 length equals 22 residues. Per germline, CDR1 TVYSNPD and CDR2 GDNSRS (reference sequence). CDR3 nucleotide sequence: TGTGCCTGTTCTTCCTGCGAACTACTGGGGGATACGAGCTCCTGGGACACCCGACAGATGTTTTTC. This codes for CACSSCELLGDTSSWDTRQMFF. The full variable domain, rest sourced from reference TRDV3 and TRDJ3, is CDKVTQSSPDQTVASGSEVVLLCTYDTVYSNPDLFWYRIRPDYSFQFVFYGDNSRSEGADFTQGRFSVKHILTQKAFHLVISPVRTEDSATYYCACSSCELLGDTSSWDTRQMFFGTGIKLFVEP.

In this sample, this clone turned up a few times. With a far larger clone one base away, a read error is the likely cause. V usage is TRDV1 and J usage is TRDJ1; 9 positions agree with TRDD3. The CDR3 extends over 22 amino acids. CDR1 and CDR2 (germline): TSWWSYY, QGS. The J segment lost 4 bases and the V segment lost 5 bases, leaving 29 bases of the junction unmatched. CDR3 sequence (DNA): TGTGCTCTTGGGAAACGAATAGCTGGGGCGTGTCAGGGGCTGGGGGATTTCGATAAACTCATCTTT. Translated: CALGKRIAGACQGLGDFDKLIF.

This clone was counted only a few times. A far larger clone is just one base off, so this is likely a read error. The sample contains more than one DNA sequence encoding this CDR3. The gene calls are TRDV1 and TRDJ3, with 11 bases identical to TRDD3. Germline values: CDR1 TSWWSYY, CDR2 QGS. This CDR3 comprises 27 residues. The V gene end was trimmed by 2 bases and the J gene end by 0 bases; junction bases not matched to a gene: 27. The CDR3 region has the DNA TGTGCTCTTGGGGAAGGCGCTATCCCCCATCGTACTGGGGGATATATCCCAAGCTCCTGGGACACCCGACAGATGTTTTTC. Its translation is CALGEGAIPHRTGGYIPSSWDTRQMFF.

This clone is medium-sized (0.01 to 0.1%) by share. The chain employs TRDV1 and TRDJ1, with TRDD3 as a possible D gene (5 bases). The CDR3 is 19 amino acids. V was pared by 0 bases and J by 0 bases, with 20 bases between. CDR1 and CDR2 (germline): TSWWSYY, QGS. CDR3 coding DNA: TGTGCTCTTGGGGAACTGACCGTCGGGGGCAAGTCGTACACCGATAAACTCATCTTT. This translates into CALGELTVGGKSYTDKLIF.

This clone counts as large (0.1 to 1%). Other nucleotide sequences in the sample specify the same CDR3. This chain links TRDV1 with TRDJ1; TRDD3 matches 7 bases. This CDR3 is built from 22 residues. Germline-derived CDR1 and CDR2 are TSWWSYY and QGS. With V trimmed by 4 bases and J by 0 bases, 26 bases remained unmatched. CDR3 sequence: CALGGPPTCTGANPLYTDKLIF. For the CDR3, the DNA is TGTGCTCTTGGGGGGCCTCCAACGTGTACTGGGGCCAACCCATTGTACACCGATAAACTCATCTTT.

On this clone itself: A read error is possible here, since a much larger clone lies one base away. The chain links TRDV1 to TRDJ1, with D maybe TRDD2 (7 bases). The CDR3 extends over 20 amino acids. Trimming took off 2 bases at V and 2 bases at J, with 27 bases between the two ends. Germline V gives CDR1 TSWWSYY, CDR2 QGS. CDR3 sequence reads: CALGERISYNGAGDTDKLIF. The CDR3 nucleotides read TGTGCTCTTGGGGAAAGGATTTCCTACAATGGGGCTGGGGATACCGATAAACTCATCTTT.

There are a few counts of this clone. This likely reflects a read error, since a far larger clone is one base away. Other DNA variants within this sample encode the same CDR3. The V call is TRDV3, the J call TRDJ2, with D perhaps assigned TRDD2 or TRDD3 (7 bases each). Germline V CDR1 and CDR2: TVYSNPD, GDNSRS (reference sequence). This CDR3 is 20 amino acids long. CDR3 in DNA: TGCGCCTCCCAAAGCGGCTTTCCTACCCGGGGGATCCGGGGGACAGCACAACTCTTCTTT. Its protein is CASQSGFPTRGIRGTAQLFF.

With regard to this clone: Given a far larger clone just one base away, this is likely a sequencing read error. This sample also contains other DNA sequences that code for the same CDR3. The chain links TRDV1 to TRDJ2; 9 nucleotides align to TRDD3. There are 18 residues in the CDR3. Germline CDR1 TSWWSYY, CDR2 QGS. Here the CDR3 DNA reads TGTGCTCTTGGGGATTCCTACGGGGGATACCTCGCGACAGCACAGCTCTTCTTT. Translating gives CALGDSYGGYLATAQLFF.

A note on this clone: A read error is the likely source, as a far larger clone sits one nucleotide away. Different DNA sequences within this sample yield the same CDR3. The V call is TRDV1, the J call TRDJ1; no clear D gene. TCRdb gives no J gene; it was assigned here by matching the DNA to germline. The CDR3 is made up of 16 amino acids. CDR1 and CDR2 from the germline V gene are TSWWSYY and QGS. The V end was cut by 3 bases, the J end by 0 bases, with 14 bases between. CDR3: CALGERSRAYTDKLIF. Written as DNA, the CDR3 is TGTGCTCTTGGGGAGCGATCGAGGGCTTACACCGATAAACTCATCTTT.

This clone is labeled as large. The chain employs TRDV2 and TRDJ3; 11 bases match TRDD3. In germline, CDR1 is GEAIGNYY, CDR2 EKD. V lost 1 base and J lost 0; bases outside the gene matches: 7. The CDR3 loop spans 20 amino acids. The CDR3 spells CACDTGGYAWSSWDTRQMFF. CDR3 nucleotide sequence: TGTGCCTGTGACACTGGGGGATACGCGTGGAGCTCCTGGGACACCCGACAGATGTTTTTC.

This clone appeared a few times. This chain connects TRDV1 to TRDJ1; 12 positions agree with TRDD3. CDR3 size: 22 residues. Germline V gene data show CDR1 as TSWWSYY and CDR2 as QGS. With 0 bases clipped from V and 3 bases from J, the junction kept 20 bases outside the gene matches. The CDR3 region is CALGELVSPYSRTGGYPDKLIF. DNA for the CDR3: TGTGCTCTTGGGGAACTGGTTTCTCCCTACTCCCGTACTGGGGGATACCCCGATAAACTCATCTTT.

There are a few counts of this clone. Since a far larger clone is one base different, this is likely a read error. CDR3: CALGERILPFTGGFGEDTDKLIF. DNA of the CDR3: TGTGCTCTTGGGGAACGCATACTTCCCTTTACTGGGGGATTTGGCGAGGACACCGATAAACTCATCTTT. This rearrangement joins TRDV1 to TRDJ1; 10 bases match TRDD3. Germline trimming cut 1 base from V and 0 bases from J; bases unmatched to any gene: 23. Germline V gene sequence: CDR1 TSWWSYY, CDR2 QGS. CDR3 length equals 23 residues.

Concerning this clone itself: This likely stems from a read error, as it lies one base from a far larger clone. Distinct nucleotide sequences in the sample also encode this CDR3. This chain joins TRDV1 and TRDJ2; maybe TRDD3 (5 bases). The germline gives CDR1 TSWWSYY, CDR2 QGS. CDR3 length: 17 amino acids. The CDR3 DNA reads TGTGCACTTGGGGAATCCGCCTCCCTCCCCTTGACAGCACAACTCTTCTTT. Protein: CALGESASLPLTAQLFF.

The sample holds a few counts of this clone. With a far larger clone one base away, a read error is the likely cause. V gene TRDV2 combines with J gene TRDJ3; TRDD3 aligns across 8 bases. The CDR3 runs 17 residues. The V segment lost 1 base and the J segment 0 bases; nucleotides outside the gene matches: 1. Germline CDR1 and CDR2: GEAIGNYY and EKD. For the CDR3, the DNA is TGTGCCTGTGACACTGGGGGATGCTCCTGGGACACCCGACAGATGTTTTTC. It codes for CACDTGGCSWDTRQMFF.

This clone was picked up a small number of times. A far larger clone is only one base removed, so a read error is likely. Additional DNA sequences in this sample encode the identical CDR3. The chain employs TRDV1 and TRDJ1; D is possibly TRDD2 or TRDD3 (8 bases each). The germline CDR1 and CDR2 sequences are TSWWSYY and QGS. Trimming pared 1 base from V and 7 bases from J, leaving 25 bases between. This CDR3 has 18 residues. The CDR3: CALGEPIFLRGIRRKLIF. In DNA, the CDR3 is TGTGCTCTTGGGGAACCGATCTTCCTACGAGGGATACGCCGTAAACTCATCTTT.

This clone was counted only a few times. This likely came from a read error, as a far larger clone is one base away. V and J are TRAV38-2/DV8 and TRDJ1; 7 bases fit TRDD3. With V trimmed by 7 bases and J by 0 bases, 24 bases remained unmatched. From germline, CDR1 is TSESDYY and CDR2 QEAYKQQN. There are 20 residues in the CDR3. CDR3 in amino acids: CAYANNRGIRPPIHTDKLIF. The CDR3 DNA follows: TGTGCTTATGCAAACAACCGGGGGATTAGACCTCCCATCCACACCGATAAACTCATCTTT.